Shown below are 9 T cell receptor beta chains from a single sample sequenced in a study of blood T cell repertoires in COVID-19. Some clones are missing from TCRdb's copy, which holds only in-frame ones; the method was immunoSEQ multiplex PCR. The data contain roughly 200,000 clones, around 81% of them singletons. The sample comprised peripheral blood. The receptors stem from a man aged 50 or older with active or convalescent COVID-19.

The table lists this clone with a few counts. V is TRBV5-1 and J is TRBJ2-1, with TRBD2 as a possible D gene (6 bases). Between the trimmed V and J ends, which lost 4 bases and 8 bases, there was a span of 16 bases. This CDR3 has 14 amino acids. The germline V gene encodes CDR1 SGHRS and CDR2 YFSETQ. The CDR3 sequence is CASSPGGVGDEQFF. The CDR3 DNA follows: TGCGCCAGCAGCCCCGGCGGGGTCGGCGATGAGCAGTTCTTC.

The chain has TRBV2 and TRBJ2-7; 10 bases match TRBD2. The CDR3 loop spans 15 amino acids. Trimming removed 7 bases from V and 3 bases from J; junction bases left unmatched: 9. Germline CDR1 reads SNHLY; CDR2 reads FYNNEI. The CDR3 nucleotides read TGTGCCAGCACCCCTGGAGCGGGGGGGATCTACGAGCAGTACTTC. As protein: CASTPGAGGIYEQYF.

This clone was observed a handful of times. V usage is TRBV3-1 (or the pseudogene TRBV3-2) and J usage is TRBJ2-1; a weak D match, TRBD2 (6 bases). The CDR3 loop spans 16 amino acids. V lost 2 bases and J 0 bases, leaving 11 bases between the germline ends. Germline V gene sequence: CDR1 LGHDT, CDR2 YNNKEL (reference sequence). The CDR3 nucleotides are TGTGCCAGCAGCCAACCACTAGCTTCCTCCTACAATGAGCAGTTCTTC. As protein: CASSQPLASSYNEQFF.

The V gene is TRBV5-1, the J gene TRBJ2-5, with TRBD1 matching 7 bases. CDR3 length: 15 amino acids. Germline CDR1 SGHRS, CDR2 YFSETQ. Trimming at V came to 5 bases and at J to 3 bases, leaving 10 bases not matched to a gene. The CDR3 sequence is CASSNDVGGEETQYF. CDR3 nucleotide sequence: TGCGCCAGCAGTAACGACGTAGGGGGCGAAGAGACCCAGTACTTC.

This chain links TRBV9 with TRBJ1-3, with D unclear. The CDR3 is 15 amino acids. CDR1 and CDR2 from the germline V gene are SGDLS and YYNGEE. Deletions cut 0 bases from V and 0 bases from J, with 7 bases between. CDR3 protein: CASSVGFGSGNTIYF. The CDR3 DNA follows: TGTGCCAGCAGCGTAGGCTTCGGCTCTGGAAACACCATATATTTT.

This clone was observed a few times. The J gene is TRBJ1-5, the V gene TRBV12-5; weak D call: TRBD1 (6 bases). CDR3 length equals 15 residues. Germline loops: CDR1 LGHNT, CDR2 FRNRAP. V shed 1 base and J shed 6 bases, with 13 bases lying between them. The CDR3 region has the DNA TGTGCTAGTGGTTTGGAGATACAGGGTCTTCAGCCCCAGCATTTT. Translating it yields CASGLEIQGLQPQHF.

This clone was seen ten or more times. The chain links TRBV4-1 to TRBJ2-3, with 11 bases lining up with TRBD2. The CDR3 has 20 residues. Germline CDR1 and CDR2: MGHRA and YSYEKL. With V trimmed by 0 bases and J by 0 bases, 11 bases remained unmatched. CDR3 in DNA: TGCGCCAGCAGCCAAGATTATGGGCTAGCGGGGGGAAGTAGCACAGATACGCAGTATTTT. Translated, it gives CASSQDYGLAGGSSTDTQYF.

J is TRBJ1-4 and V is TRBV28, with 9 bases identical to TRBD1. This CDR3 comprises 16 residues. Germline lookup yields CDR1 MDHEN and CDR2 SYDVKM. J gave up 5 bases and V 6 bases, and 10 bases lay outside the gene matches. The chain's CDR3 is CASRPEPGQGNEKLFF. The CDR3 DNA reads TGTGCCAGCAGACCCGAGCCTGGACAGGGGAATGAAAAACTGTTTTTT.

This sequence joins TRBV4-1 and TRBJ2-3, with 9 bases aligning to TRBD2. The CDR3 is made up of 16 amino acids. Germline lookup yields CDR1 MGHRA and CDR2 YSYEKL. After removal of 2 bases from V and 2 bases from J, the junction contained 5 bases not matched to a gene. CDR3 sequence (DNA): TGCGCCAGCAGCCAAAGCGGGGGGCCCCCCACAGATACGCAGTATTTT. This translates into CASSQSGGPPTDTQYF.